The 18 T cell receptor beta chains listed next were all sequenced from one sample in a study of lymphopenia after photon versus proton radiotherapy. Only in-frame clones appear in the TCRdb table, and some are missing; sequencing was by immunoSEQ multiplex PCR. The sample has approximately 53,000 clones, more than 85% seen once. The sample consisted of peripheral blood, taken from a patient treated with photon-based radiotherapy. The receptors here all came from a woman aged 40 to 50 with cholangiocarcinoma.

The CDR3 coding sequence is TGTGCCAGCAGCCCCGACCGCTACGAGCAGTACTTC. It encodes CASSPDRYEQYF. V is TRBV27 and J is TRBJ2-7, with unresolved D. Germline CDR1 reads MNHEY; CDR2 reads SMNVEV (reference sequence). The length of the CDR3 is 12 residues. V lost 6 bases and J lost 3, with 9 bases in between.

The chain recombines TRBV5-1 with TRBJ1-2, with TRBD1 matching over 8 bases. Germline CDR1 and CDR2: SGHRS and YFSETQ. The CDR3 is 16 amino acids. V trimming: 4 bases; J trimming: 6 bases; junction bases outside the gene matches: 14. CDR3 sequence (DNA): TGCGCCAGCAGCATCATGACAGGGGCCCCGTTAGATGGCTACACCTTC. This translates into CASSIMTGAPLDGYTF. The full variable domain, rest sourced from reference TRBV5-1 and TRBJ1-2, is KAGVTQTPRYLIKTRGQQVTLSCSPISGHRSVSWYQQTPGQGLQFLFEYFSETQRNKGNFPGRFSGRQFSNSRSEMNVSTLELGDSALYLCASSIMTGAPLDGYTFGSGTRLTVV.

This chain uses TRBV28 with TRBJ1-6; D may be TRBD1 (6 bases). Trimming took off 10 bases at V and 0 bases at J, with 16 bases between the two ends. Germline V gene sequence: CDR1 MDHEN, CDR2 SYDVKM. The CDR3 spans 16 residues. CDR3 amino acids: CATIRADSSYNSPLHF. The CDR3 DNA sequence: TGTGCCACCATACGGGCGGACAGCTCCTATAATTCACCCCTCCACTTT.

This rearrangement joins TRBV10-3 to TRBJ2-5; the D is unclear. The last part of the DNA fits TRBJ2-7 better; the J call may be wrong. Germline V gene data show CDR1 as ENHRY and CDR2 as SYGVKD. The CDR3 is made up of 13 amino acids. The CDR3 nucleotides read TGTGCCATCAGTGGCGGCCAGTCCTACGAGCAGTACTTC. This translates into CAISGGQSYEQYF.

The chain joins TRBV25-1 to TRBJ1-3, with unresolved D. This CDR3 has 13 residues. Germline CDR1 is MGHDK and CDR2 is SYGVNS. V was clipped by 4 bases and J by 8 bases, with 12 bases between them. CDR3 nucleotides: TGTGCCAGCAGTGCCAATTCTGGGGACACCATATATTTT. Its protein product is CASSANSGDTIYF. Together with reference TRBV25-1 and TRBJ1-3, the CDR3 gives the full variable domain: EADIYQTPRYLVIGTGKKITLECSQTMGHDKMYWYQQDPGMELHLIHYSYGVNSTEKGDLSSESTVSRIRTEHFPLTLESARPSHTSQYLCASSANSGDTIYFGEGSWLTVV.

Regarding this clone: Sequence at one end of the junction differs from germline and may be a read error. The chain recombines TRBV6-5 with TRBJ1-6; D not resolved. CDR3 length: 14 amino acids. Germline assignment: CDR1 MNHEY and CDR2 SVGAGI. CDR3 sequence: CAGSPEGLGSPLHF. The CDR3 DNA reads TGTGCCGGCAGCCCTGAGGGATTGGGATCACCCCTCCACTTT.

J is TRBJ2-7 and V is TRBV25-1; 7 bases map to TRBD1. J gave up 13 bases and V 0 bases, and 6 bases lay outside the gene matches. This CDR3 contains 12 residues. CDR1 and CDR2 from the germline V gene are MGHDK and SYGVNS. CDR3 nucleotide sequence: TGTGCCAGCAGTGAATACACGGGACAGACCTACTTC. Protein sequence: CASSEYTGQTYF.

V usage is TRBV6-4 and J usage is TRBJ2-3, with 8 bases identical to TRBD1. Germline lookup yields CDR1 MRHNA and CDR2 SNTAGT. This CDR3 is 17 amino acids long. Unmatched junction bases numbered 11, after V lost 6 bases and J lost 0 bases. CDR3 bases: TGTGCCAGCAGCCTACTTGAGACAGGGGATAGCACAGATACGCAGTATTTT. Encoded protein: CASSLLETGDSTDTQYF.

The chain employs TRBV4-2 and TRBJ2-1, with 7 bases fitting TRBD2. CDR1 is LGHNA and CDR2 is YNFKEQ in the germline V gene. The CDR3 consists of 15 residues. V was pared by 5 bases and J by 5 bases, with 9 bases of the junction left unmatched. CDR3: CASSWTRSLDNEQFF. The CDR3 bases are TGTGCCAGCAGCTGGACTAGATCCTTGGACAATGAGCAGTTCTTC.

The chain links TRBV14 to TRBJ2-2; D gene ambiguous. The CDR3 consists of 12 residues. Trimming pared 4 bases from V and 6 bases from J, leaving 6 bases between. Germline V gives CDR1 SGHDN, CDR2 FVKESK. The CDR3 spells CASSPSPGELFF. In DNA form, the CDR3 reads TGTGCCAGCAGCCCCTCTCCCGGGGAGCTGTTTTTT.

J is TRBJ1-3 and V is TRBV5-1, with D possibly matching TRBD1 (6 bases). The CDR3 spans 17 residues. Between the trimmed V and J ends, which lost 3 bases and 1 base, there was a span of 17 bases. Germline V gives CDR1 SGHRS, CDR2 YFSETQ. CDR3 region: CASSSGGRGDSGNTIYF. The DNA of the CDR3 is TGCGCCAGCAGCTCTGGGGGCAGGGGTGATTCTGGAAACACCATATATTTT.

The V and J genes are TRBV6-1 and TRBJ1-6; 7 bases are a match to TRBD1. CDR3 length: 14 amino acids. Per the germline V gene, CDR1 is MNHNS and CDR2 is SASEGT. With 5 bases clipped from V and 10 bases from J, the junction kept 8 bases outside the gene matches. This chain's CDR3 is CASSPRTGGSPLHF. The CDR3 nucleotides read TGTGCCAGCAGTCCTAGGACAGGAGGGTCACCCCTCCACTTT.

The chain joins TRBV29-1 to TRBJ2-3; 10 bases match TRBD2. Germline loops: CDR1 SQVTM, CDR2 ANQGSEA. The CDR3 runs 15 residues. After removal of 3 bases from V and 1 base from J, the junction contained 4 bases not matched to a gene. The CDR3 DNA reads TGCAGCGTTGATGGCCTAGCGGGGGGCACAGATACGCAGTATTTT. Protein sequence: CSVDGLAGGTDTQYF.

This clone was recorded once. CDR3 bases: TGTGCCAGCAGTTTAGTGGACGGTGCAACTAATGAAAAACTGTTTTTT. Its translation: CASSLVDGATNEKLFF. The rearrangement uses TRBV6-5 and TRBJ1-4; D is undetermined. The germline V gene has CDR1 MNHEY and CDR2 SVGAGI. The CDR3 runs 16 residues. Deletions cut 4 bases from V and 0 bases from J, with 12 bases between.

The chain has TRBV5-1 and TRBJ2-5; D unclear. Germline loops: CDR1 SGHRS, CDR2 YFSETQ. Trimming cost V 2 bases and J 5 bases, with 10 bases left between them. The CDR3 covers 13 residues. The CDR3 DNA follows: TGCGCCAGCAGCTTTCAAGGAGAGGAGACCCAGTACTTC. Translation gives CASSFQGEETQYF.

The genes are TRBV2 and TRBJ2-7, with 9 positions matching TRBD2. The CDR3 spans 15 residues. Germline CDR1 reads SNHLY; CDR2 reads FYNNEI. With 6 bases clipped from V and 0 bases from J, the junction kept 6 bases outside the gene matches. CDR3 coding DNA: TGTGCCAGCAGAAGACTAGCGGAAAGCTCCTACGAGCAGTACTTC. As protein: CASRRLAESSYEQYF. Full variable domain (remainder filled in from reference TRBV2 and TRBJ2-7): EPEVTQTPSHQVTQMGQEVILRCVPISNHLYFYWYRQILGQKVEFLVSFYNNEISEKSEIFDDQFSVERPDGSNFTLKIRSTKLEDSAMYFCASRRLAESSYEQYFGPGTRLTVT.

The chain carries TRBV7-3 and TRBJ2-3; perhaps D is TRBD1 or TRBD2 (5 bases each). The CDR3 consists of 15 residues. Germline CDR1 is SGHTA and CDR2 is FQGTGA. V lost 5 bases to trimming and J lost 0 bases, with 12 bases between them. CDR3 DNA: TGTGCCAGCAGCAGGGACGGAACTAGCACAGATACGCAGTATTTT. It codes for CASSRDGTSTDTQYF. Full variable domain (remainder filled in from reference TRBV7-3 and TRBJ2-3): GAGVSQTPSNKVTEKGKYVELRCDPISGHTALYWYRQSLGQGPEFLIYFQGTGAADDSGLPNDRFFAVRPEGSVSTLKIQRTERGDSAVYLCASSRDGTSTDTQYFGPGTRLTVL.

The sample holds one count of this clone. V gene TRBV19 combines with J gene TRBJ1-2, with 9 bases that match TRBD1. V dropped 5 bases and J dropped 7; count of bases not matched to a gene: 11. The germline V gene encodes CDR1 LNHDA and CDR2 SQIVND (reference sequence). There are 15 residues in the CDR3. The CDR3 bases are TGTGCCAGTAGTTTGTCCGGGACAGGGAGTTCTGGCTACACCTTC. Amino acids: CASSLSGTGSSGYTF.